The clone carrying this T cell receptor beta chain was seen just once. What it binds is not known. The sample is drawn from a study of early stage breast cancer tumors. Background on the study: Among approximately 12 ER+/PR+/HER2- tumors, eight were ductal, four lobular. Around 9.6-fold was the mean read coverage per sample.

Each sample had two DNA replicates, approximately 0.49 ug blood or about 1.5 ug tissue. The data were produced by immunoSEQ multiplex PCR, yet TCRdb's version contains in-frame clones alone and is incomplete. The table records around 53,000 clones, over 80% of them present only once. CDR1 and CDR2 (germline): SGHAT, FQNNGV. The CDR3 spans 14 residues. V lost 5 bases to trimming and J lost 5 bases; unmatched junction nucleotides: 7. Study-wide results and limits: Comparing each tissue with blood distinguished tumor from normal in about 90% of the 16 patients.

The sequencing sample was made of blood. The chain recombines TRBV11-2 with TRBJ1-1, with 8 bases fitting TRBD1. The sequence came from a person between 65 and 80 years old with breast cancer. The CDR3: CASSPDRGRTEAFF. The CDR3 nucleotides read TGTGCCAGCAGCCCTGACAGGGGAAGGACTGAAGCTTTCTTT.